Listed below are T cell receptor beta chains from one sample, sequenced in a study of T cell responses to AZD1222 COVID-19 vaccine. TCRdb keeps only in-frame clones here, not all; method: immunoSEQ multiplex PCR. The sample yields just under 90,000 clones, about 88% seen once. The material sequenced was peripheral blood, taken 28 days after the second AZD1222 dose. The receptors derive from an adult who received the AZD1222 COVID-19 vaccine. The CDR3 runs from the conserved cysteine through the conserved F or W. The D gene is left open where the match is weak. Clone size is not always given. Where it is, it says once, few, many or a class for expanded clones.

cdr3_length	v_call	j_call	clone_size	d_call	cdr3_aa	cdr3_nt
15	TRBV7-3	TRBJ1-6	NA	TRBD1	CASSLTGTGNSPLHF	TGTGCCAGCAGCTTAACCGGGACAGGGAATTCACCCCTCCACTTT
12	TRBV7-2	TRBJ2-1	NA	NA	CASRRGGNEQFF	TGTGCCAGCAGAAGGGGGGGGAATGAGCAGTTCTTC
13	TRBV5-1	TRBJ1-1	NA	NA	CASIKDSRDEAFF	TGCGCCAGCATTAAGGACAGCCGGGATGAAGCTTTCTTT
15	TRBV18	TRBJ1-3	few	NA	CASSPPGATGNTIYF	TGTGCCAGCTCACCACCGGGGGCGACTGGAAACACCATATATTTT
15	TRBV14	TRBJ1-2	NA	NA	CASSQDSLAPYGYTF	TGTGCCAGCAGCCAAGATTCGTTAGCACCCTATGGCTACACCTTC
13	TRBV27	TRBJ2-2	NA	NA	CASSFDSTGELFF	TGTGCCAGCAGTTTTGACAGCACCGGGGAGCTGTTTTTT
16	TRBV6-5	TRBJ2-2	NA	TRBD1	CASSYDGTGDTGELFF	TGTGCCAGCAGTTACGACGGGACAGGAGACACCGGGGAGCTGTTTTTT
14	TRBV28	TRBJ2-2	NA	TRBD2	CASKSGTPTPALFF	TGTGCCAGCAAAAGCGGGACGCCGACCCCAGCACTGTTTTTT
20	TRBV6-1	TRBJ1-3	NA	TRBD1	CASSEALLYLTGSAGNTIYF	TGTGCCAGCAGTGAAGCACTTCTCTATTTGACAGGGAGTGCTGGAAACACCATATATTTT
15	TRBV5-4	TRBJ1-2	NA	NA	CASRFRGSPNYGYTF	TGTGCCAGCAGGTTTAGGGGCTCTCCCAACTATGGCTACACCTTC
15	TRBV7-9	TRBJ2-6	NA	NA	CASSIQGGGANVLTF	TGTGCCAGCAGTATACAGGGAGGTGGGGCCAACGTCCTGACTTTC
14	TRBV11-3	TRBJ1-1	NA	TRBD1	CASSLGQGGTEAFF	TGTGCCAGCAGCTTAGGGCAGGGGGGCACTGAAGCTTTCTTT
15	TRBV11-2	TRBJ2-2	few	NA	CASSLAGANTGELFF	TGTGCCAGCAGCTTAGCCGGCGCGAACACCGGGGAGCTGTTTTTT
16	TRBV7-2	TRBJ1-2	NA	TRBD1	CASSLGAPGTDYGYTF	TGTGCCAGCAGCTTAGGGGCCCCCGGGACAGACTATGGCTACACCTTC
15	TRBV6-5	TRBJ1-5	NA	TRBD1	CASSPFTGGNQPQHF	TGTGCCAGCAGTCCCTTTACAGGGGGCAATCAGCCCCAGCATTTT
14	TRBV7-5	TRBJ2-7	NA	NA	CARSLGRKFYEQYF	TGTGCCAGAAGCTTGGGACGGAAATTCTACGAGCAGTACTTC
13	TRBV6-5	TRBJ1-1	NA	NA	CASSFDGLTEAFF	TGTGCCAGCAGTTTTGACGGGCTAACTGAAGCTTTCTTT
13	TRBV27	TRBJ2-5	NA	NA	CASSLRFLETQYF	TGTGCCAGCAGTTTAAGATTTTTGGAGACCCAGTACTTC
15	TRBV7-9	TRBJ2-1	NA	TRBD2	CASPGGLSTYNEQFF	TGTGCCAGCCCGGGGGGTCTCTCGACCTACAATGAGCAGTTCTTC
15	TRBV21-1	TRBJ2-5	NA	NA	CASSPGTGNQETQYF	TGTGCCAGCAGCCCCGGGACAGGGAACCAAGAGACCCAGTACTTC
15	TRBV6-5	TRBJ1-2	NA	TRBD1	CASRLDGTGTYGYTF	TGTGCCAGCAGACTTGACGGGACAGGCACCTATGGCTACACCTTC
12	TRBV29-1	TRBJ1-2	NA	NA	CSVERGDYGYTF	TGCAGCGTTGAAAGAGGGGACTATGGCTACACCTTC
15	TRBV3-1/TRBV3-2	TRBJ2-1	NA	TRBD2	CASTHSGGIYNEQFF	TGTGCCAGCACCCATAGCGGGGGGATCTACAATGAGCAGTTCTTC
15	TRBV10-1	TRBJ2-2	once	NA	CASSGSGLNTGELFF	TGCGCCAGCAGCGGGTCGGGTCTGAACACCGGGGAGCTGTTTTTT
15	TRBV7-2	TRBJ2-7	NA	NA	CASSSTVGFSYEQYF	TGTGCCAGCAGTTCGACAGTGGGGTTCTCCTACGAGCAGTACTTC
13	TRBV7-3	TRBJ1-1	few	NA	CASSPTYRDEAFF	TGTGCCAGCAGCCCAACCTACAGGGATGAAGCTTTCTTT
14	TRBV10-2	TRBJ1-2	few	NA	CASSVGSQGYGYTF	TGCGCCAGCAGTGTAGGCTCTCAGGGCTATGGCTACACCTTC
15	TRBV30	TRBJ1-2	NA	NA	CAWVGQYLSNYGYTF	TGTGCCTGGGTTGGACAGTACTTATCTAACTATGGCTACACCTTC
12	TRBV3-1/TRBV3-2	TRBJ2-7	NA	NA	CASSQQPPEQYF	TGTGCCAGCAGCCAACAGCCCCCGGAGCAGTACTTC
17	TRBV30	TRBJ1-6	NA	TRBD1	CAWSVFGTGVKNSPLHF	TGTGCCTGGAGTGTATTTGGGACAGGGGTGAAAAATTCACCCCTCCACTTT
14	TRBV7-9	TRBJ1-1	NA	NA	CASSLGAGSTEAFF	TGTGCCAGCAGCTTAGGAGCAGGGAGTACTGAAGCTTTCTTT
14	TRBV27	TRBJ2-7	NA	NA	CASSFGRRNSGQYF	TGTGCCAGCAGTTTTGGGAGGAGGAACAGTGGGCAGTACTTC
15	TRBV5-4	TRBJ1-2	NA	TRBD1	CASSPGQGPNYGYTF	TGTGCCAGCAGCCCCGGACAGGGACCCAACTATGGCTACACCTTC
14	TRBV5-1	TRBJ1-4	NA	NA	CASSLGDLGEKLFF	TGCGCCAGCAGCTTGGGAGATTTGGGGGAAAAACTGTTTTTT
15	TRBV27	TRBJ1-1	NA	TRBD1	CASSHLKTGFTEAFF	TGTGCCAGCAGCCACCTTAAGACAGGGTTCACTGAAGCTTTCTTT
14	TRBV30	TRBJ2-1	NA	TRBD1	CAWDPGQGIAEQFF	TGTGCCTGGGATCCGGGACAGGGGATTGCTGAGCAGTTCTTC
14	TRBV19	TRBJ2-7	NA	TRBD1	CASSLDRGSYEQYF	TGTGCCAGTAGTCTGGACAGGGGATCGTACGAGCAGTACTTC
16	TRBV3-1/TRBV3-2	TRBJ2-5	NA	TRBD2	CASSQGTSGGRETQYF	TGTGCCAGCAGCCAAGGGACTAGCGGGGGGAGGGAGACCCAGTACTTC
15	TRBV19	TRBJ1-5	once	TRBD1	CASSRGGGAGQPQHF	TGTGCCAGTAGTCGAGGAGGGGGCGCCGGTCAGCCCCAGCATTTT
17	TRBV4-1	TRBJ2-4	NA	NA	CASSQSDSVLAKNIQYF	TGCGCCAGCAGCCAATCCGACAGTGTTCTAGCCAAAAACATTCAGTACTTC
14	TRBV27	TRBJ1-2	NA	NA	CASSKAAGDYGYTF	TGTGCCAGCAGCAAGGCTGCAGGAGACTATGGCTACACCTTC
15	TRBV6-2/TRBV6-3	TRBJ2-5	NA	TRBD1	CASSAYRGIQETQYF	TGTGCCAGCAGTGCCTACAGGGGAATCCAAGAGACCCAGTACTTC
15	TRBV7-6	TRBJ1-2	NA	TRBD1	CASSLSGTGGDGYTF	TGTGCCAGCAGCTTGTCTGGGACAGGGGGAGATGGCTACACCTTC
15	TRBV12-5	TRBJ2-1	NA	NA	CASGLVFGYYNEQFF	TGTGCTAGTGGTTTGGTTTTTGGTTACTACAATGAGCAGTTCTTC
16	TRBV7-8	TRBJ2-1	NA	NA	CASSHLDTDSYNEQFF	TGTGCCAGCAGCCACCTCGACACCGACTCCTACAATGAGCAGTTCTTC
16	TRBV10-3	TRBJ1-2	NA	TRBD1	CAISVGSTGQAYGYTF	TGTGCCATCAGTGTAGGGAGCACGGGACAGGCCTATGGCTACACCTTC
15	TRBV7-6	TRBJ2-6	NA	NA	CASSFRGRGANVLTF	TGTGCCAGCAGCTTTAGGGGCAGGGGGGCCAACGTCCTGACTTTC
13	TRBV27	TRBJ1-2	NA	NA	CASSFRGNYGYTF	TGTGCCAGCAGTTTCCGGGGGAACTATGGCTACACCTTC
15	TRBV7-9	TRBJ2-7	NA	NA	CASSLGAGSANEQYF	TGTGCCAGCAGCTTAGGGGCAGGGAGTGCCAACGAGCAGTACTTC
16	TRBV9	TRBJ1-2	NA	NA	CASSSTGGGPTYGYTF	TGTGCCAGCAGCTCCACGGGTGGGGGTCCCACCTATGGCTACACCTTC
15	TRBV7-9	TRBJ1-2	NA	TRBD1	CASSLDQGASDGYTF	TGTGCCAGCAGCTTAGATCAGGGGGCATCGGATGGCTACACCTTC
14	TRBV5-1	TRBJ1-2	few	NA	CASSLTSGNYGYTF	TGCGCCAGCAGCTTGACGTCAGGGAACTATGGCTACACCTTC
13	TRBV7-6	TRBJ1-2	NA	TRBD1	CASSLGTGSRPSF	TGTGCCAGCAGCTTAGGGACAGGGTCCCGACCTTCCTTC